This T cell receptor beta chain was identified during a study of OX40 agonist ivuxolimab in advanced cancers. On the study more broadly: Ivuxolimab, an antibody that agonizes OX40 (CD134), was administered to the patients. Antecedent anti-PD-1, anti-PD-L1 or anti-CTLA-4 therapy was permissible, with around 40% having received some. Study-wide findings and caveats: Fewer expanded clones were found on average in CD4+ than in CD8+ T cells.

Patients with a history of autoimmune disease or on systemic immunosuppression were excluded. CDR1 and CDR2 from the germline V gene are SNHLY and FYNNEI. The CDR3 consists of 17 residues. The V and J ends lost 4 bases and 0 bases, in that order; junction bases with no gene match: 8. Using immunoSEQ multiplex PCR, the repertoire was profiled, and TCRdb retains in-frame clones only, with some absent. The sample records approximately 55,000 clones, 87% being singletons. On this clone: The antigen is unknown.

This clonotype was sampled from an adult with an advanced solid tumor such as melanoma, head and neck, liver or kidney cancer. Sequencing was performed on CD4+ or CD8+ T cells sorted from blood, taken in a trial of the OX40 agonist ivuxolimab. The rearrangement uses TRBV2 and TRBJ1-5; TRBD1 aligns across 8 bases. CDR3 loop: CASSVSGGMGSNQPQHF. In DNA form, the CDR3 reads TGTGCCAGCAGTGTTTCAGGGGGCATGGGTAGCAATCAGCCCCAGCATTTT. The variable domain in full, completed from reference TRBV2 and TRBJ1-5, reads EPEVTQTPSHQVTQMGQEVILRCVPISNHLYFYWYRQILGQKVEFLVSFYNNEISEKSEIFDDQFSVERPDGSNFTLKIRSTKLEDSAMYFCASSVSGGMGSNQPQHFGDGTRLSIL.